This entry features one T cell receptor (beta chain) sequence. Its antigen is not known. This sample stems from a study of T cell responses to AZD1222 COVID-19 vaccine. Regarding the study as a whole: White British ancestry dominated among donors, who included more females, and clonal diversity was possibly underestimated. Spike-specific TCR breadth and depth both grew after two AZD1222 doses.

Libraries were prepared by immunoSEQ multiplex PCR; TCRdb keeps only in-frame clonotypes and omits some of them. This table lists about 140,000 clones. Germline assignment: CDR1 SGHAT and CDR2 FQNNGV. The CDR3 runs 15 residues. V shed 2 bases and J shed 0 bases, with 10 bases lying between them. The rearrangement uses TRBV11-2 and TRBJ1-1; perhaps TRBD1 as D (6 bases). The sequenced material came from peripheral blood. The TCR originated in an adult in good health. The CDR3 loop reads CASSLLRGLNTEAFF. The DNA for the CDR3 is TGTGCCAGCAGCTTACTCAGGGGCCTGAACACTGAAGCTTTCTTT.